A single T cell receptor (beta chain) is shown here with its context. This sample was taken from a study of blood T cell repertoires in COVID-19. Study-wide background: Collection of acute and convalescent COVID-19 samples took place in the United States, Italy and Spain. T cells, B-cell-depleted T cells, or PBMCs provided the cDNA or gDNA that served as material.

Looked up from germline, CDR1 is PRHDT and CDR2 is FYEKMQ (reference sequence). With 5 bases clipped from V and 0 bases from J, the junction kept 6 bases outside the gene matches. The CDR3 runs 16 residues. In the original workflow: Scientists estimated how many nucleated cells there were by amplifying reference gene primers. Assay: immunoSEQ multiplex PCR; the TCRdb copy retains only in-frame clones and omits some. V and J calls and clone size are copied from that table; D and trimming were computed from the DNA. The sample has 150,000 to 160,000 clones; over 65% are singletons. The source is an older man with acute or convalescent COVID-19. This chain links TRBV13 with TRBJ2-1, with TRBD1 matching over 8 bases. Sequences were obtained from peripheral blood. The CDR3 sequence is CASSETTGGSYNEQFF. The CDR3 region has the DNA TGTGCCAGCAGCGAAACTACAGGGGGCTCCTACAATGAGCAGTTCTTC.